This T cell receptor beta chain was identified in a study of cytotoxic CD8 clonotypes in ibrutinib-treated CLL. The study, taken as a whole, reports: On treatment, the uncommon public clonotypes contracted or remained stable. Progressing and sustained-remission patients had different sampling times. Clonality rose at ibrutinib response, held steady in sustained remission, and fell toward baseline at progression.

The protocol was immunoSEQ multiplex PCR, while the TCRdb copy is restricted to in-frame clones and leaves out a portion. This table has around 150,000 clones, around nine tenths appearing once. Regarding this clone: No antigen is known for it.

This receptor was identified in a human donor with chronic lymphocytic leukemia. The sample was PBMCs, taken at disease progression, from a patient treated with ibrutinib.

The CDR3 nucleotides are TGTGCCAGCAGCCAAGATCTTCGGGAGTGGGGGGCAGATACGCAGTATTTT. This sequence encodes CASSQDLREWGADTQYF. The V and J genes are TRBV14 and TRBJ2-3; possible D gene TRBD2, 6 bases. The V end lost 0 bases, the J end lost 4 bases, and 17 bases lay between the germline ends. Germline assignment: CDR1 SGHDN and CDR2 FVKESK. The CDR3 covers 17 residues.